Below, 31 T cell receptor beta chains from the same sample are listed, as sequenced in a study of T cell responses to AZD1222 COVID-19 vaccine. Clones were read by immunoSEQ multiplex PCR, and TCRdb kept only the in-frame ones, dropping some. The sample lists 100,000 or so clones, about 85% occurring once. The sample in question was peripheral blood, obtained 28 days after the second AZD1222 dose. The receptors come from an adult who received the AZD1222 COVID-19 vaccine.

This chain joins TRBV7-2 and TRBJ1-2, with D possibly matching TRBD1 (5 bases). V lost 5 bases and J 1 base, leaving 23 bases between the germline ends. The CDR3 loop spans 18 amino acids. Germline lookup yields CDR1 SGHTA and CDR2 FQGNSA. CDR3: CASSQDPGLRVLNYGYTF. The CDR3 nucleotides read TGTGCCAGCAGCCAGGACCCAGGGTTACGGGTGCTTAACTATGGCTACACCTTC.

The chain employs TRBV7-2 and TRBJ2-4, with 11 bases lining up with TRBD2. V shed 2 bases, J shed 10 bases, and the junction held 4 bases outside the gene matches. CDR1 and CDR2 (germline): SGHTA, FQGNSA. The CDR3 extends over 14 amino acids. The DNA of the CDR3 is TGTGCCAGCAGCTTACTAGCGGGAGGTGGGATTCAGTACTTC. As protein: CASSLLAGGGIQYF.

A few counts support this clone. This chain joins TRBV4-1 and TRBJ1-5; D unresolved. The CDR3 sequence is 15 residues long. CDR1 is MGHRA and CDR2 is YSYEKL in the germline V gene. The V end lost 1 base, the J end lost 0 bases, and 7 bases lay between the germline ends. The CDR3 loop reads CASSQVVYSNQPQHF. The CDR3 DNA sequence: TGCGCCAGCAGCCAAGTGGTCTATAGCAATCAGCCCCAGCATTTT.

The chain joins TRBV19 to TRBJ1-5; possibly TRBD1 for D (6 bases). The V gene's germline CDR1 is LNHDA and CDR2 SQIVND (reference sequence). The CDR3 spans 20 residues. V lost 1 base and J lost 1, with 23 bases in between. In DNA form, the CDR3 reads TGTGCCAGTAGTATAGGGCTGCCCCGGACAGATATTTGGAGCAATCAGCCCCAGCATTTT. As protein: CASSIGLPRTDIWSNQPQHF.

The chain is built from TRBV5-1 and TRBJ2-3; 10 nucleotides line up with TRBD2. The V and J ends lost 0 bases and 4 bases, in that order; junction bases with no gene match: 5. This CDR3 has 16 amino acids. CDR1 and CDR2 from the germline V gene are SGHRS and YFSETQ. The CDR3 region is CASSLGAGGFADTQYF. DNA for the CDR3: TGCGCCAGCAGCTTGGGAGCGGGAGGGTTCGCAGATACGCAGTATTTT.

The genes are TRBV9 and TRBJ1-2; 10 bases are a match to TRBD1. Unmatched junction bases numbered 6, after V lost 0 bases and J lost 7 bases. Germline V gene sequence: CDR1 SGDLS, CDR2 YYNGEE. The CDR3 totals 15 residues. CDR3 region: CASSVAGQGSRGYTF. The DNA for the CDR3 is TGTGCCAGCAGCGTAGCGGGACAGGGGAGTCGTGGCTACACCTTC.

This clone was seen once. The chain links TRBV5-6 to TRBJ1-2, with TRBD1 identical over 8 bases. The CDR3 is made up of 16 amino acids. Trimming removed 0 bases from V and 8 bases from J; junction bases left unmatched: 12. The V gene's germline CDR1 is SGHDT and CDR2 YYEEEE. For the CDR3, the DNA is TGTGCCAGCAGCTTGGTTTCTCGCAGGGGGCTCGAGGGCTACACCTTC. This encodes CASSLVSRRGLEGYTF. The whole variable domain, filled in from reference TRBV5-6 and TRBJ1-2, reads DAGVTQSPTHLIKTRGQQVTLRCSPKSGHDTVSWYQQALGQGPQFIFQYYEEEERQRGNFPDRFSGHQFPNYSSELNVNALLLGDSALYLCASSLVSRRGLEGYTFGSGTRLTVV.

V usage is TRBV19 and J usage is TRBJ1-5; D is ambiguous. V gave up 1 base and J gave up 4 bases, with 5 bases separating them. The CDR3 is 13 amino acids. CDR1 and CDR2 from the germline V gene are LNHDA and SQIVND (reference sequence). CDR3: CASSIVINQPQHF. CDR3 DNA: TGTGCCAGTAGTATAGTGATTAATCAGCCCCAGCATTTT.

The rearrangement uses TRBV27 and TRBJ2-7; D remains unclear. This CDR3 region has 12 residues. Per germline, CDR1 MNHEY and CDR2 SMNVEV (reference sequence). The ends were cut back, 5 bases at V and 0 bases at J, with 5 bases in the middle. The CDR3 loop reads CASSLLSYEQYF. In DNA form, the CDR3 reads TGTGCCAGCAGTCTTCTCTCCTACGAGCAGTACTTC.

The chain recombines TRBV6-5 with TRBJ1-4; the D is unclear. The CDR3 is made up of 13 amino acids. Germline CDR1 is MNHEY and CDR2 is SVGAGI. The V gene lost 8 bases and the J gene lost 4 bases, with 11 bases spanning the gap. The CDR3 sequence: CASWRSFNEKLFF. As DNA, the CDR3 is TGTGCCAGCTGGAGAAGTTTTAATGAAAAACTGTTTTTT.

The rearrangement uses TRBV5-1 and TRBJ1-4, with 7 bases lining up with TRBD1. After removal of 4 bases from V and 10 bases from J, the junction contained 13 bases not matched to a gene. The CDR3 is made up of 15 amino acids. Looked up from germline, CDR1 is SGHRS and CDR2 is YFSETQ. The CDR3 protein is CASSTDRDTGAKLFF. DNA for the CDR3: TGCGCCAGCAGCACTGACAGGGATACGGGTGCAAAACTGTTTTTT.

The chain has TRBV11-2 and TRBJ2-7, with 13 nucleotides matching TRBD2. V shed 1 base and J 0 bases; nucleotides not matched to a gene: 3. The CDR3 is made up of 17 amino acids. Germline lookup yields CDR1 SGHAT and CDR2 FQNNGV. CDR3 in DNA: TGTGCCAGCAGCTTAGGACTAGCGGGAGGTCACTCCTACGAGCAGTACTTC. Translating gives CASSLGLAGGHSYEQYF.

This chain uses TRBV7-2 with TRBJ2-3; perhaps TRBD2 as D (5 bases). The germline V and J ends were trimmed by 6 bases and 4 bases, with 8 bases remaining between them. In germline, CDR1 is SGHTA, CDR2 FQGNSA. The CDR3 runs 12 residues. The CDR3 nucleotides are TGTGCCAGCAGACGGACTTCAGATACGCAGTATTTT. Translating it yields CASRRTSDTQYF.

The V and J genes are TRBV6-5 and TRBJ1-4; 8 nucleotides agree with TRBD1. After removal of 6 bases from V and 10 bases from J, the junction contained 10 bases not matched to a gene. The length of the CDR3 is 14 residues. Germline CDR1 is MNHEY and CDR2 is SVGAGI. The CDR3 protein is CASSAGTGPGKLFF. CDR3 nucleotides: TGTGCCAGCAGCGCCGGGACAGGCCCTGGAAAACTGTTTTTT.

The gene calls are TRBV15 and TRBJ2-2; unclear D gene. This CDR3 is built from 15 residues. Germline CDR1 and CDR2: LNHNV and YYDKDF (reference sequence). Trimming removed 5 bases at V and 3 bases at J, with 13 bases between. CDR3 bases: TGTGCCACCAGCCGCGCTGTTGGAGACACCGGGGAGCTGTTTTTT. Protein product: CATSRAVGDTGELFF.

The genes are TRBV19 and TRBJ1-1; D remains ambiguous. Germline-derived CDR1 and CDR2 are LNHDA and SQIVND (reference sequence). This CDR3 contains 14 residues. Trimming stripped 3 bases from V and 1 base from J, with 9 bases between. DNA for the CDR3: TGTGCCAGTAGTATCCTTTCCCCGAACACTGAAGCTTTCTTT. Residues: CASSILSPNTEAFF.

The chain employs TRBV27 and TRBJ2-7; 7 bases line up with TRBD1. Germline V lookup: CDR1 MNHEY, CDR2 SMNVEV (reference sequence). The CDR3 is 13 residues long. Germline trimming cut 4 bases from V and 4 bases from J; bases unmatched to any gene: 4. This chain's CDR3 is CASSSDRVYEQYF. CDR3 nucleotide sequence: TGTGCCAGCAGTTCAGACAGGGTATACGAGCAGTACTTC.

V usage is TRBV7-9 and J usage is TRBJ2-7; 8 nucleotides align to TRBD1. The CDR3 loop spans 13 amino acids. Germline CDR1 and CDR2: SEHNR and FQNEAQ (reference sequence). The ends lost 3 bases at V and 7 bases at J; junction bases unmatched: 5. CDR3 nucleotides: TGTGCCAGCAGCTTCGATACAGGGGGAGAGCAGTACTTC. Its translation: CASSFDTGGEQYF.

V gene TRBV10-3 combines with J gene TRBJ1-5, with D uncertain. Trimming removed 3 bases at V and 6 bases at J, with 9 bases between. CDR3 length: 13 residues. Germline V gives CDR1 ENHRY, CDR2 SYGVKD. For the CDR3, the DNA is TGTGCCATCAGTGACCGACAAGGTCAGCCCCAGCATTTT. This sequence encodes CAISDRQGQPQHF.

J is TRBJ2-3 and V is TRBV5-1, with 9 bases lining up with TRBD1. CDR3 length: 15 residues. Germline values: CDR1 SGHRS, CDR2 YFSETQ. The junction had 5 bases not matched to a gene; V was cut back by 4 bases and J by 2 bases. The CDR3 loop is CASSVGQGTTDTQYF. The CDR3 DNA reads TGCGCCAGCAGCGTGGGACAGGGAACCACAGATACGCAGTATTTT.

The rearrangement links TRBV28 to TRBJ1-1; D is uncertain. The CDR3 is made up of 14 amino acids. The V end lost 7 bases, the J end lost 2 bases, and 14 bases lay between the germline ends. Germline V gene sequence: CDR1 MDHEN, CDR2 SYDVKM. The CDR3 is CASTPEVVNTEAFF. The CDR3 DNA reads TGTGCCAGCACTCCGGAGGTCGTTAACACTGAAGCTTTCTTT.

This rearrangement joins TRBV14 to TRBJ2-7, with TRBD2 matching over 10 bases. This CDR3 comprises 14 residues. The junction had 5 bases not matched to a gene; V was cut back by 4 bases and J by 5 bases. The germline V gene has CDR1 SGHDN and CDR2 FVKESK. CDR3 coding DNA: TGTGCCAGCAGCCCGATGCTAGCGGGAGACGAGCAGTACTTC. Its protein is CASSPMLAGDEQYF.

The chain recombines TRBV2 with TRBJ1-1; the match to TRBD1 covers 8 bases. J gave up 2 bases and V 8 bases, and 4 bases lay outside the gene matches. Germline assignment: CDR1 SNHLY and CDR2 FYNNEI. This CDR3 has 13 amino acids. Here the CDR3 reads CASVTGGNTEAFF. CDR3 DNA sequence: TGTGCCAGCGTCACAGGGGGTAACACTGAAGCTTTCTTT.

The CDR3 spells CASSYSSNRVTEAFF. The CDR3 bases are TGTGCCAGCAGTTACTCGAGTAACAGGGTGACTGAAGCTTTCTTT. The chain links TRBV6-2 or TRBV6-3 to TRBJ1-1, with D tentatively TRBD1 (6 bases). The CDR3 totals 15 residues. Trimming removed 0 bases at V and 5 bases at J, with 13 bases between. Per the germline V gene, CDR1 is MNHEY and CDR2 is SVGEGT.

This clone was seen a single time. The chain uses TRBV6-2 or TRBV6-3 and TRBJ1-5; no definite D call. Germline loops: CDR1 MNHEY, CDR2 SVGEGT. V lost 2 bases and J lost 5, with 19 bases in between. This CDR3 spans 17 amino acids. CDR3 sequence: CASSYPLGGGMDQPQHF. In nucleotides, the CDR3 is TGTGCCAGCAGTTACCCTTTAGGTGGAGGAATGGATCAGCCCCAGCATTTT.

The rearrangement links TRBV7-9 to TRBJ2-3; D may be TRBD1 or TRBD2 (5 bases each). The CDR3 totals 16 residues. Germline assignment: CDR1 SEHNR and CDR2 FQNEAQ (reference sequence). V dropped 3 bases and J dropped 4 bases, with 17 bases sitting between them. The DNA for the CDR3 is TGTGCCAGCAGCTTTAGGAAACAGGTTAGCGCAGATACGCAGTATTTT. It yields the protein CASSFRKQVSADTQYF. The full variable domain, completed using reference TRBV7-9 and TRBJ2-3, is DTGVSQNPRHKITKRGQNVTFRCDPISEHNRLYWYRQTLGQGPEFLTYFQNEAQLEKSRLLSDRFSAERPKGSFSTLEIQRTEQGDSAMYLCASSFRKQVSADTQYFGPGTRLTVL.

The chain uses TRBV18 and TRBJ2-5; D possibly corresponds to TRBD2 (6 bases). The germline gives CDR1 KGHSH, CDR2 LQKENI. V was shortened by 5 bases and J by 4 bases, with 14 bases between the two germline ends. The CDR3 has 14 residues. The CDR3 reads CASSSWGVGETQYF. The CDR3 DNA sequence: TGTGCCAGCTCATCTTGGGGGGTTGGAGAGACCCAGTACTTC.

This chain joins TRBV5-4 and TRBJ1-2, with a tentative D call TRBD1 (6 bases). Trimming took 0 bases from V and 0 from J, leaving 9 bases between them. Germline V gene sequence: CDR1 SGHNT, CDR2 YYREEE (reference sequence). The CDR3 contains 15 residues. The CDR3 DNA sequence: TGTGCCAGCAGCTTGGAGACAGGTACTAACTATGGCTACACCTTC. Protein sequence: CASSLETGTNYGYTF.

This clone is deemed medium-sized. The chain links TRBV6-1 to TRBJ2-3, with 11 bases matching TRBD1. The trim removed 1 base at V and 4 bases at J, leaving 1 base unmatched. CDR1 is MNHNS and CDR2 is SASEGT in the germline V gene. This CDR3 is 15 amino acids long. The chain's CDR3 is CASSEGTGGSDTQYF. CDR3 DNA: TGTGCCAGCAGTGAAGGGACAGGGGGCTCAGATACGCAGTATTTT.

V and J are TRBV4-1 and TRBJ2-2, with 12 positions matching TRBD2. J gave up 4 bases and V 1 base, and 4 bases lay outside the gene matches. This CDR3 is 17 amino acids long. Germline V gives CDR1 MGHRA, CDR2 YSYEKL. The CDR3 region is CASSQASGRAGTGELFF. The CDR3 nucleotides are TGCGCCAGCAGCCAAGCTAGCGGGAGGGCCGGCACCGGGGAGCTGTTTTTT.

The genes are TRBV7-2 and TRBJ1-6; TRBD1 agrees at 7 bases. Per germline, CDR1 SGHTA and CDR2 FQGNSA. The CDR3 runs to 13 residues. V shed 2 bases, J shed 8 bases, and the junction held 0 bases outside the gene matches. CDR3 sequence (DNA): TGTGCCAGCAGCTTAACAGGGGATTCACCCCTCCACTTT. It yields the protein CASSLTGDSPLHF.